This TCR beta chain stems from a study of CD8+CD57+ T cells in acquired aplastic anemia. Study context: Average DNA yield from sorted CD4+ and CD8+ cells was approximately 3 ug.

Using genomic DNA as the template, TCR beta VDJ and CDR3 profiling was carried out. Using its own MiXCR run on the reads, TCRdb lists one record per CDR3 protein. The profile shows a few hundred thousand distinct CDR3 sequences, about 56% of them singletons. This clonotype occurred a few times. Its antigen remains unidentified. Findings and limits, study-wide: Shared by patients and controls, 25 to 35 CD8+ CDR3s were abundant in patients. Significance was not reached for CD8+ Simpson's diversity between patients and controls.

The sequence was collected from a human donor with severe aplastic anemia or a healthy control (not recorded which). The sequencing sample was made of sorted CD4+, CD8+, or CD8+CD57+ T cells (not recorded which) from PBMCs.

CDR3 amino acids: CASSSQKLFF. The DNA for the CDR3 is TGTGCCAGCAGTTCTCAAAAACTGTTTTTT. The chain is built from TRBV28 and TRBJ1-4; D is unclear. This CDR3 has 10 amino acids. V gave up 4 bases and J gave up 9 bases, with 3 bases separating them. Germline V CDR1 and CDR2: MDHEN, SYDVKM. The full variable domain, its missing parts supplied by reference TRBV28 and TRBJ1-4, is DVKVTQSSRYLVKRTGEKVFLECVQDMDHENMFWYRQDPGLGLRLIYFSYDVKMKEKGDIPEGYSVSREKKERFSLILESASTNQTSMYLCASSSQKLFFGSGTQLSVL.